Following are 15 T cell receptor beta chains from one sample sequenced in a study of T cell changes during pregnancy in multiple sclerosis. Clones were read by immunoSEQ multiplex PCR, and TCRdb kept only the in-frame ones, dropping some. The data hold 70,000 to 80,000 clones, with under 95% observed a single time. The material was CD4+ T cells from peripheral blood mononuclear cells, obtained before pregnancy. The receptors originated from a female donor with multiple sclerosis, enrolled in a pregnancy study.

The DNA of the CDR3 is TGCGCCAGCTCCAGACTAGCGGGAGAGGGGCCTTACAATGAGCAGTTCTTC. Protein: CASSRLAGEGPYNEQFF. The chain couples TRBV5-1 to TRBJ2-1, with TRBD2 matching 12 bases. Germline lookup yields CDR1 SGHRS and CDR2 YFSETQ. The junction had 12 bases not matched to a gene; V was cut back by 7 bases and J by 4 bases. The length of the CDR3 is 17 residues. Combining the CDR3 with reference TRBV5-1 and TRBJ2-1 gives the whole variable domain KAGVTQTPRYLIKTRGQQVTLSCSPISGHRSVSWYQQTPGQGLQFLFEYFSETQRNKGNFPGRFSGRQFSNSRSEMNVSTLELGDSALYLCASSRLAGEGPYNEQFFGPGTRLTVL.

V is TRBV15 and J is TRBJ2-1; 8 nucleotides align to TRBD2. Losses at the gene ends were 0 bases for V and 5 bases for J; bases not matched to a gene: 15. The CDR3 totals 19 residues. Germline-derived CDR1 and CDR2 are LNHNV and YYDKDF (reference sequence). The CDR3 region is CATSRDPTSGHHINNEQFF. CDR3 bases: TGTGCCACCAGCAGAGATCCCACTAGCGGTCACCATATTAACAATGAGCAGTTCTTC.

The CDR3 DNA is TGTGCCATCAGTGGGGAGGACGGGAGCTCCTACGAGCAGTACTTC. Protein product: CAISGEDGSSYEQYF. The chain carries TRBV10-3 and TRBJ2-7; D is perhaps TRBD2 (6 bases). Trimming shortened V by 4 bases and J by 0 bases, and 13 bases separated the two germline ends. The CDR3 is 15 residues long. Germline CDR1 ENHRY, CDR2 SYGVKD.

This chain connects TRBV9 to TRBJ2-1; 10 nucleotides agree with TRBD1. J gave up 9 bases and V 4 bases, and 7 bases lay outside the gene matches. The CDR3 has 14 residues. Germline assignment: CDR1 SGDLS and CDR2 YYNGEE. The CDR3 nucleotides read TGTGCCAGCAGCCCTCGACAGGGGGCGGTTGAGCAGTTCTTC. This codes for CASSPRQGAVEQFF.

The V call is TRBV7-9, the J call TRBJ1-1; D unresolved. The length of the CDR3 is 13 residues. Trimming took 0 bases from V and 1 from J, leaving 3 bases between them. Germline V gene lookup returns CDR1 SEHNR and CDR2 FQNEAQ (reference sequence). CDR3 region: CASSLARNTEAFF. In DNA, the CDR3 is TGTGCCAGCAGCTTAGCTAGGAACACTGAAGCTTTCTTT.

The chain is built from TRBV18 and TRBJ2-7, with D uncertain. The V gene lost 3 bases and the J gene lost 1 base, with 10 bases spanning the gap. From germline, CDR1 is KGHSH and CDR2 LQKENI. This CDR3 has 14 residues. CDR3 in DNA: TGTGCCAGCTCACCGGCCCCCGGGTCCTACGAGCAGTACTTC. Encoded protein: CASSPAPGSYEQYF.

The chain recombines TRBV29-1 with TRBJ2-5, with 7 bases matching TRBD2. V was pared by 6 bases and J by 4 bases, with 8 bases of the junction left unmatched. Looked up from germline, CDR1 is SQVTM and CDR2 is ANQGSEA. This CDR3 has 13 amino acids. Here the CDR3 reads CSVGDYPSETQYF. The CDR3 DNA is TGCAGCGTAGGGGACTACCCTTCAGAGACCCAGTACTTC.

The chain has TRBV5-1 and TRBJ2-7, with D possibly matching TRBD2 (6 bases). This CDR3 has 17 amino acids. Trimming took 0 bases from V and 1 from J, leaving 17 bases between them. Germline CDR1 reads SGHRS; CDR2 reads YFSETQ. CDR3 in amino acids: CASSLGWRGSGSYEQYF. The CDR3 nucleotides read TGCGCCAGCAGCTTGGGGTGGCGGGGATCCGGTTCCTACGAGCAGTACTTC.

The chain employs TRBV19 and TRBJ2-2; tentative D call: TRBD1 (5 bases). The germline gives CDR1 LNHDA, CDR2 SQIVND (reference sequence). V dropped 2 bases and J dropped 1 base, with 8 bases sitting between them. The CDR3 consists of 15 residues. CDR3 sequence reads: CASSISDRNTGELFF. The CDR3 bases are TGTGCCAGTAGTATATCCGACAGGAACACCGGGGAGCTGTTTTTT.

V and J are TRBV5-6 and TRBJ1-4, with 9 bases identical to TRBD1. V lost 4 bases to trimming and J lost 3 bases; unmatched junction nucleotides: 13. Germline V CDR1 and CDR2: SGHDT, YYEEEE. CDR3 length: 18 amino acids. The CDR3 spells CASSGGTGMAVANEKLFF. In DNA form, the CDR3 reads TGTGCCAGCAGCGGGGGGACAGGGATGGCCGTGGCTAATGAAAAACTGTTTTTT. Using reference TRBV5-6 and TRBJ1-4 for the parts outside the CDR3, the full variable domain is DAGVTQSPTHLIKTRGQQVTLRCSPKSGHDTVSWYQQALGQGPQFIFQYYEEEERQRGNFPDRFSGHQFPNYSSELNVNALLLGDSALYLCASSGGTGMAVANEKLFFGSGTQLSVL.

The chain links TRBV14 to TRBJ2-7; possibly TRBD2 for D (6 bases). The CDR3 extends over 17 amino acids. Germline CDR1 reads SGHDN; CDR2 reads FVKESK. V lost 5 bases to trimming and J lost 2 bases, with 22 bases between them. The DNA for the CDR3 is TGTGCCAGCAGCTCCCGATTCGGGGGAGTTTTTCCCTACGAGCAGTACTTC. This codes for CASSSRFGGVFPYEQYF.

The chain couples TRBV7-8 to TRBJ1-1, with 9 bases matching TRBD1. Trimming took 5 bases from V and 2 from J; bases not matched to a gene: 12. This CDR3 comprises 17 residues. Germline-derived CDR1 and CDR2 are SGHVS and FQNEAQ. The CDR3 bases are TGTGCCAGCAGCCCTCTTCTGGGACAGGGCGCAAACACTGAAGCTTTCTTT. It translates to CASSPLLGQGANTEAFF. Supplemented by reference TRBV7-8 and TRBJ1-1, the full variable domain reads GAGVSQSPRYKVAKRGQDVALRCDPISGHVSLFWYQQALGQGPEFLTYFQNEAQLDKSGLPSDRFFAERPEGSVSTLKIQRTQQEDSAVYLCASSPLLGQGANTEAFFGQGTRLTVV.

V and J are TRBV7-9 and TRBJ2-2; TRBD1 matches 7 bases. Germline assignment: CDR1 SEHNR and CDR2 FQNEAQ (reference sequence). The CDR3 runs to 15 residues. J was trimmed by 5 bases and V by 3 bases; bases with no gene match: 6. DNA for the CDR3: TGTGCCAGCAGCTTTGAGGGGGCGTTTACCGGGGAGCTGTTTTTT. This sequence encodes CASSFEGAFTGELFF.

The chain combines TRBV29-1 with TRBJ1-2; 8 bases are a match to TRBD1. The CDR3 has 12 amino acids. With V trimmed by 4 bases and J by 4 bases, 2 bases remained unmatched. Germline V lookup: CDR1 SQVTM, CDR2 ANQGSEA. CDR3 in amino acids: CSVGGQVYGYTF. CDR3 in DNA: TGCAGCGTTGGGGGACAGGTCTATGGCTACACCTTC.

The chain couples TRBV5-6 to TRBJ2-4, with 8 bases lining up with TRBD2. Germline lookup yields CDR1 SGHDT and CDR2 YYEEEE. The CDR3 is made up of 15 amino acids. V lost 0 bases, J lost 8 bases, and 7 bases stayed unmatched. The CDR3 DNA reads as TGTGCCAGCAGCTTGGACACCGGGACTAGAGACATTCAGTACTTC. Amino acid sequence: CASSLDTGTRDIQYF.